This T cell receptor beta chain was retrieved from a study of CD8 T cells in ankylosing spondylitis (TCRdb year 2017). Regarding the study in general: To find TCR variants linked to disease, the study profiled T cell receptor beta repertoires in ankylosing spondylitis patients and healthy donors. The full study cohort was made up of approximately 24 ankylosing spondylitis patients and about a hundred healthy donors. Samples of peripheral blood were taken, and for ankylosing spondylitis patients, synovial fluid was collected as well. What the study reported, not specific to this receptor: The disease-linked clones were reported to be significantly enriched in matched synovial fluid samples from ankylosing spondylitis patients. A CD8+ phenotype was shown by the disease-linked clones, which were found at relatively low frequencies in peripheral blood. A TCR beta motif of roughly 8 highly homologous amino acid variants appeared characteristic of blood from ankylosing spondylitis patients. Some motif variants had previously been reported in the synovial fluid and blood of reactive arthritis patients, which suggests shared mechanisms of disease initiation.

This clonotype was seen only a few times. The antigen this receptor binds is unknown. Base qualities are missing; no much larger clone stands one base away. The sample was run on an Illumina HiSeq 2500. TCR beta libraries were prepared by quantitative 5'-RACE with molecular barcodes. The authors' pipeline ran thus. A new computational method, built on a probabilistic model of VDJ rearrangement, was used to identify disease-linked TCR variants. TCRdb reworked the public reads: Q25 trimming with fastp, MiXCR clone assembly, productive beta chains retained. Rows with a matching CDR3 protein are joined into one entry that keeps the most common DNA and genes. The V and J calls follow TCRdb's processing rather than the paper's. Recorded for this sample are around 340,000 distinct CDR3 sequences; roughly 22% of them occurred a single time. The ten biggest clones cover around 13% of the sample. Material: blood, either unsorted or a sorted T cell fraction (not recorded which). The origin of this receptor is a male donor with ankylosing spondylitis or in good health (not recorded which).

The DNA sequence follows: TGTGCCAGCAGCGTAGAATGGGGGCCCGGCTACGAGCAGTACTTC. Its translation reads: CASSVEWGPGYEQYF. This chain is built from TRBV9 and TRBJ2-7, with TRBD1 as a weak D call on 6 bases. From the germline V gene, CDR1 is SGDLS and CDR2 is YYNGEE. Including the terminal cysteine and phenylalanine, the CDR3 comprises 15 residues. Just CDR3 DNA is preserved here, 45 bases in frame from base 1. The V end loses 0 bases and the J end loses 3 bases, and a stretch of 13 bases separates them.